This is a list of T cell receptor beta chains from one sample in a study of T cells in Graves' hyperthyroidism and ophthalmopathy. TCRdb analysed the multiplex PCR reads with MiXCR anew, one entry per CDR3 protein. The sample holds about 380,000 distinct CDR3 sequences, roughly 15% seen once. Sequencing was done on a sample of blood. The source is a woman aged 30 to 39 with Graves' ophthalmopathy. CDR3s include the opening cysteine and the closing phenylalanine or tryptophan. The D gene is left open where the match is weak. Clone size is not always given. Where it is, it says once, few, many or a class for expanded clones.

v_gene	abundance	j_gene	d_gene	CDR3aa	CDR3nt
TRBV7-9	few	TRBJ2-1	.	CASSLLYEQFF	TGTGCCAGCAGCTTGCTCTATGAGCAGTTCTTC
TRBV3-1	many	TRBJ1-2	.	CASSQDPRDYGYTF	TGTGCCAGCAGCCAAGACCCCAGAGACTATGGCTACACCTTC
TRBV11-1	many	TRBJ2-3	.	CASSLARMRTDTQYF	TGTGCCAGCAGCTTAGCCAGAATGCGCACAGATACGCAGTATTTT
TRBV4-1	many	TRBJ1-1	.	CASSEGYTEAFF	TGCGCCAGCAGCGAGGGTTATACTGAAGCTTTCTTT
TRBV11-2	many	TRBJ2-3	.	CASSSSVLGSGASGSDSTDTQYF	TGTGCCAGCAGCTCTAGCGTTTTGGGTTCGGGGGCGAGTGGATCGGATAGCACAGATACGCAGTATTTT
TRBV11-2	few	TRBJ1-1	.	CASSRASNTEAFF	TGTGCCAGCAGCCGGGCCTCGAACACTGAAGCTTTCTTT
TRBV5-5	few	TRBJ2-7	.	CASSSFSGSRRDEQYF	TGTGCCAGCAGCTCCTTTTCGGGGTCTCGAAGAGACGAGCAGTACTTC
TRBV7-2	many	TRBJ2-7	.	CASSPDTESYYEQYF	TGTGCCAGCAGCCCGGACACCGAGAGTTACTACGAGCAGTACTTC
TRBV7-2	many	TRBJ2-3	.	CASSSRRVSDTQYF	TGTGCCAGCAGCTCAAGGCGTGTTTCAGATACGCAGTATTTT
TRBV20-1	many	TRBJ2-7	.	CSARERQGSSYEQYF	TGCAGTGCTAGAGAGAGGCAGGGGAGCTCCTACGAGCAGTACTTC
TRBV30	many	TRBJ2-3	.	CAWNPGRTGTDTQYF	TGTGCCTGGAACCCCGGGAGAACGGGCACAGATACGCAGTATTTT
TRBV7-2	few	TRBJ2-1	TRBD2	CASSLRTSTYNEQFF	TGTGCCAGCAGCCTCCGGACTAGTACCTACAATGAGCAGTTCTTC
TRBV2	many	TRBJ2-3	.	CASSEGQGDTQYF	TGTGCCAGCAGTGAAGGGCAGGGGGATACGCAGTATTTT
TRBV28	many	TRBJ1-1	.	CASNARWTKAFF	TGTGCCAGCAACGCACGGTGGACCAAAGCTTTCTTT
TRBV11-2	many	TRBJ2-5	TRBD2	CASSGRTSGGKETQYF	TGTGCCAGCAGCGGTCGGACTAGCGGGGGGAAAGAGACCCAGTACTTC
TRBV3-1	many	TRBJ1-1	.	CASSQDPPDTEAFF	TGTGCCAGCAGCCAAGACCCCCCTGACACTGAAGCTTTCTTT
TRBV27	many	TRBJ1-1	.	CASTPSLGDSSNTEAFF	TGTGCCAGCACACCTAGTTTGGGGGACTCTTCCAACACTGAAGCTTTCTTT
TRBV10-3	.	TRBJ2-1	.	CAISEFQGRRNEQFF	TGTGCCATCAGTGAATTCCAGGGGAGACGCAATGAGCAGTTCTTC
TRBV29-1	few	TRBJ2-1	TRBD1	CSVVFGDRGFF	TGCAGCGTTGTATTCGGGGACAGGGGTTTCTTC
TRBV3-1	many	TRBJ1-5	.	CASSLGGGINQPQHF	TGTGCCAGCAGCCTGGGCGGGGGAATCAATCAGCCCCAGCATTTT
TRBV20-1	many	TRBJ2-1	TRBD1	CSASDPGTGEHYNEQFF	TGCAGTGCTAGTGATCCGGGGACAGGGGAGCACTACAATGAGCAGTTCTTC
TRBV20-1	many	TRBJ2-3	.	CSAQDDFTDTQYF	TGCAGTGCGCAGGATGACTTCACAGATACGCAGTATTTT
TRBV20-1	many	TRBJ2-6	.	CSARRLFGGEGANVLTF	TGCAGTGCTAGAAGATTGTTTGGGGGAGAAGGGGCCAACGTCCTGACTTTC
TRBV6-1	.	TRBJ1-3	.	CASSSDGGVGNTIYF	TGTGCCAGCAGTAGTGATGGGGGGGTTGGAAACACCATATATTTT
TRBV6-5	many	TRBJ2-3	TRBD2	CASSYGWGGSTDTQYF	TGTGCCAGCAGTTACGGTTGGGGGGGTAGCACAGATACGCAGTATTTT